This T cell receptor beta chain was found in a study of human T cells and chemical hapten exposure (dated by TCRdb to the early 2020s). Regarding the research as a whole: For sensitization, 2% DPC in acetone was applied to an approximately 2 cm by approximately 2 cm area of upper inner arm skin. Blood was sampled from patients pre-sensitization (week 0) and at 2, 6 and about 24 weeks after DPC sensitization. Patch tests used Finn chambers with 0.01% DPC on the upper back, scored after 6 days by International Contact Dermatitis Research Group standards. The study tracked peripheral blood TCR repertoire changes in vivo during primary and secondary sensitization to the hapten diphenylcyclopropenone (DPC) in alopecia patients. About 27 alopecia patients gave blood for TCR sequencing at one to four time points (pre-sensitization, 2, 6 and 24 weeks). The patient cohort, mostly female, included alopecia areata with under or over 50% scalp involvement, alopecia totalis and alopecia universalis. Libraries were pooled for sequencing, and variation in per-sample TCR yields was attributed mainly to small differences in library volumes within the pool. Weekly therapeutic DPC doses were additionally applied to the scalp of patients throughout the roughly 23-week study period.

There are 15 amino acids in the CDR3, from cysteine to phenylalanine inclusive. Here the CDR3 DNA is all that survives: 45 bases in frame from base 1. The germline V gene specifies SQVTM as CDR1 and ANQGSEA as CDR2. Trimming at the junction amounts to 5 bases on V and 0 bases on J, and the germline ends lie 13 bases apart. Library preparation was by RACE. Sequencing used a NextSeq 500. During library preparation, unique molecular identifiers were attached to individual cDNA molecules so that TCRs could be counted in a quantitative, reproducible way. Each blood RNA sample was used to sequence both TCR alpha and TCR beta chains. The paper's data handling went like this. A median of about 87,000 TCRs per sample was observed, with a range of 23,224 to 690,600. V, J and CDR3 annotation of the TCR reads was carried out using the Decombinator software suite. For PS versus PT1 abundance plots, all samples were subsampled to the same number of TCRs (28,000). Expanded TCRs were defined as absent before sensitization and observed at least eight times at the 2-week time point. The raw public data were reprocessed by TCRdb itself: fastp quality trimming at Q25, MiXCR clonotype calling, in-frame beta chains only. Every entry covers one CDR3 protein and lists the most common genes and DNA from its rows. The authors' filters were not applied to this entry. Here the sample has roughly 60,000 distinct CDR3 sequences; around 11% occur a single time. 2.4% of the sample is held by the ten biggest clonotypes.

Comment on this clonotype: Its antigen remains unidentified. Qualities for individual bases were not recorded, and no much larger clone is one base off.

The sample's time point, from its label and the paper: patch test 3, about 24 weeks after DPC sensitization. The treatment or condition label, as the study defines it: therapeutic diphenylcyclopropenone sensitization with weekly scalp DPC. Blood at each patch-test visit was drawn before the patch test was applied. Patients were eligible if aged 18 to 70, diagnosed with alopecia and judged suitable for DPC therapy, and pregnant patients were excluded. Total RNA was extracted from unfractionated whole blood that had been collected in Tempus Blood RNA tubes. Overall study results and their limits: Repeated subsampling changed both the strength of the expansion versus patch-test correlation and the threshold at which that correlation became significant. All patients had alopecia, a presumed autoimmune disease, so their immune response might differ from that of healthy individuals. DPC sensitization did not change how many TCRs were above 1 in 1000 frequency, and no evidence was found of alterations in global repertoire structure. A positive correlation was found between the number of PT1 expanded TCRs and patch test score, with significance reached at thresholds 8, 16 and 32 but not 4. Compared with pre-sensitization or healthy control sets, expanded TCRs formed significantly more large CDR3 similarity clusters, which is consistent with antigen-driven responses.

The clonotype originates from a man younger than 40 with alopecia areata. Some clones in this sample may be carry-over from other donors' samples. The material was whole blood, obtained in connection with sensitization to the hapten diphenylcyclopropenone (DPC). The V gene is TRBV29-1 and the J gene is TRBJ2-2; the D gene is perhaps TRBD1 or TRBD2, as each covers 6 bases. Here the CDR3 is given as CSVRGVLPNTGELFF. The bases are TGCAGCGTTAGGGGGGTACTTCCGAACACCGGGGAGCTGTTTTTT.